The 7 T cell receptor beta chains reported below all come from one sample, sequenced in a study of blood T cell repertoires in COVID-19. Assay used: immunoSEQ multiplex PCR; TCRdb lists only in-frame clones, some missing. The data contain under 250,000 clones, more than 75% of them singletons. Sequenced sample: PBMCs or T cells enriched from blood (not recorded which). These receptors all come from a man aged 30 to 45 with acute COVID-19.

This rearrangement joins TRBV29-1 to TRBJ1-5; tentative D call: TRBD1 (5 bases). The CDR3 runs to 12 residues. In germline, CDR1 is SQVTM, CDR2 ANQGSEA. Trimming stripped 6 bases from V and 4 bases from J, with 10 bases between. CDR3 DNA: TGCAGCGTGAAGGAGGGGAATCAGCCCCAGCATTTT. This encodes CSVKEGNQPQHF. Variable domain in full (rest from reference TRBV29-1 and TRBJ1-5): SAVISQKPSRDICQRGTSLTIQCQVDSQVTMMFWYRQQPGQSLTLIATANQGSEATYESGFVIDKFPISRPNLTFSTLTVSNMSPEDSSIYLCSVKEGNQPQHFGDGTRLSIL.

This chain links TRBV21-1 with TRBJ1-1; the D call TRBD1 from the table was never checked on the DNA. TRBV21-1 is described as a pseudogene. The CDR3 is 18 residues long. CDR3 region: CASSKALLQGAYNTEAFF. The CDR3 DNA is TGTGCCAGCAGCAAAGCGCTTCTACAGGGGGCGTACAACACTGAAGCTTTCTTT.

The genes are TRBV6-4 and TRBJ1-2; weak D call: TRBD1 (6 bases). Germline-derived CDR1 and CDR2 are MRHNA and SNTAGT. Trimming took off 5 bases at V and 7 bases at J, with 14 bases between the two ends. The CDR3 covers 13 residues. The CDR3 bases are TGTGCCAGCAGTCGCGGGGGGCTTGCTGGCTACACCTTC. Amino acid sequence: CASSRGGLAGYTF.

The V and J genes are TRBV7-3 and TRBJ1-2, with a tentative D call TRBD1 (5 bases). CDR1 and CDR2 from the germline V gene are SGHTA and FQGTGA. Between the trimmed V and J ends, which lost 2 bases and 4 bases, there was a span of 14 bases. CDR3 length: 15 residues. This CDR3 is CASSLGAGPSYGYTF. The CDR3, as DNA: TGTGCCAGCAGCTTAGGGGCAGGGCCTTCCTATGGCTACACCTTC.

The J gene is TRBJ1-5, the V gene TRBV28, with 9 bases aligning to TRBD1. Germline assignment: CDR1 MDHEN and CDR2 SYDVKM. V gave up 5 bases and J gave up 4 bases; unmatched junction bases: 3. This CDR3 is 14 amino acids long. The CDR3, as DNA: TGTGCCAGCAGTGAGACAGGGGGTAATCAGCCCCAGCATTTT. Residues: CASSETGGNQPQHF.

The rearrangement joins TRBV5-1 to TRBJ2-1; no reliable D call. This CDR3 comprises 13 residues. Trimming removed 1 base from V and 4 bases from J, with 6 bases in between. Germline CDR1 is SGHRS and CDR2 is YFSETQ. The CDR3 DNA reads as TGCGCCAGCAGCTTGAACGCGTACAATGAGCAGTTCTTC. Protein product: CASSLNAYNEQFF.

The J gene is TRBJ1-5, the V gene TRBV5-1; D may be TRBD1 (5 bases). Germline values: CDR1 SGHRS, CDR2 YFSETQ. The CDR3 contains 15 residues. Trimming removed 3 bases from V and 1 base from J, with 11 bases in between. For the CDR3, the DNA is TGCGCCAGCAGCTCAACAGGTCTAAGCAATCAGCCCCAGCATTTT. Amino acids: CASSSTGLSNQPQHF. Supplemented by reference TRBV5-1 and TRBJ1-5, the full variable domain reads KAGVTQTPRYLIKTRGQQVTLSCSPISGHRSVSWYQQTPGQGLQFLFEYFSETQRNKGNFPGRFSGRQFSNSRSEMNVSTLELGDSALYLCASSSTGLSNQPQHFGDGTRLSIL.